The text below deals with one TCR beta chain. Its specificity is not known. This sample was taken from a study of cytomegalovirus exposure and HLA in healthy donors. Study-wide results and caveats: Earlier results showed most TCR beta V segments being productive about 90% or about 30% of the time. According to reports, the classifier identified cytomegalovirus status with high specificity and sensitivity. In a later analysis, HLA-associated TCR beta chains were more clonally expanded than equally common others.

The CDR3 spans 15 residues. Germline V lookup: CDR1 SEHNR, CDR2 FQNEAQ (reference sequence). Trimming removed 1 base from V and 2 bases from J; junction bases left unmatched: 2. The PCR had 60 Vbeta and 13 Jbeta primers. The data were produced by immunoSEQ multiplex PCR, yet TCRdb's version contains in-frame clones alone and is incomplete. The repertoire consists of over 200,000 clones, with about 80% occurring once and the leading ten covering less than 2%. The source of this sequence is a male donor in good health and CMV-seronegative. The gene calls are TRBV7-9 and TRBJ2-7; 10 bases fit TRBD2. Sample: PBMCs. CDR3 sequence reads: CASSLGTSGPYEQYF. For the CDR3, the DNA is TGTGCCAGCAGCTTAGGGACTAGCGGACCCTACGAGCAGTACTTC. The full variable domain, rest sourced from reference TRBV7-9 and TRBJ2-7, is DTGVSQNPRHKITKRGQNVTFRCDPISEHNRLYWYRQTLGQGPEFLTYFQNEAQLEKSRLLSDRFSAERPKGSFSTLEIQRTEQGDSAMYLCASSLGTSGPYEQYFGPGTRLTVT.